A selection of T cell receptor beta chains follows, all from one sample in a study of T-cell reconstitution after alpha-beta-depleted transplantation in children. MiXCR was run by TCRdb on the PCR reads, yielding one entry per CDR3 protein. This sample has about 830,000 distinct CDR3 sequences; 15% to 20% occur once, and the top ten carry around 5.3%. Material: PBMCs, mostly from graft donor cells, obtained 360 days after TCRalphabeta/CD19-depleted stem cell transplant. These receptors all stem from a male patient aged 5 to 17 who had a stem cell transplant for acute lymphoblastic leukemia, so the T cells may come from the graft donor. CDR3s include the opening cysteine and the closing phenylalanine or tryptophan. A D gene is named only where the DNA matches it firmly. Size is omitted from some rows. Given values are once, few, many or a class for expanded clones.

V	J	size	D	DNA	CDR3
TRBV20-1	TRBJ2-7	.	TRBD1	TGCAGTGCTGCCGTCCGGGACAGGGTCGGCGAGCAGTACTTC	CSAAVRDRVGEQYF
TRBV6-2/TRBV6-3	TRBJ2-7	.	.	TGTGCCAGCAGTTTTTACCTGTTGGCTCCTGGAGTCTACGAGCAGTACTTC	CASSFYLLAPGVYEQYF
TRBV5-1	TRBJ2-7	many	TRBD2	TGCGCCAGCACCCCCCTAGCGGGAGGAGGGTCCTACGAGCAGTACTTC	CASTPLAGGGSYEQYF
TRBV5-1	TRBJ2-3	few	TRBD1	TGCGCCAGCAGCCTCGGGACAGGGAGAAGAACAGATACGCAGTATTTT	CASSLGTGRRTDTQYF
TRBV20-1	TRBJ2-7	.	.	TGCAGTGCTAAGGATCTCAGTTACGAGCAGTACTTC	CSAKDLSYEQYF
TRBV4-1	TRBJ2-1	.	.	TGCGCCAGCAGCGAACGCCATATGCCTATCTATGAGCAGTTCTTC	CASSERHMPIYEQFF
TRBV7-2	TRBJ2-5	many	.	TGTGCCAGCAGTCTCGGAGGGCCTGGTGAGACCCAGTACTTC	CASSLGGPGETQYF
TRBV3-1	TRBJ2-7	.	TRBD2	TGTGCCAGCTGTTTGGATAGGGTTGCGCTAGCGGGATCCTACGAGCAGTACTTC	CASCLDRVALAGSYEQYF
TRBV7-3	TRBJ2-7	.	TRBD2	TGTGCCAGCAGCAAAGGGAGGGAGAGTGGCGAGCAGTACTTC	CASSKGRESGEQYF
TRBV6-2/TRBV6-3	TRBJ1-5	.	.	TGTGCCAGCAGTTACTCCCGTCGCTTCGGGGGAAGAGGTCAGCCCCAGCATTTT	CASSYSRRFGGRGQPQHF
TRBV7-8	TRBJ2-7	many	.	TGTGCCAGCAGCCCGACGGTCTACGAGCAGTACTTC	CASSPTVYEQYF
TRBV7-9	TRBJ2-7	.	.	TGTGCCAGCAGCTTCGTGGGCCTGACCTACGAGCAGTACTTC	CASSFVGLTYEQYF
TRBV3-1	TRBJ2-1	few	.	TGTGCCAGCAGCCTCGGGTTTGTGGACCCCTACAATGAGCAGTTCTTC	CASSLGFVDPYNEQFF
TRBV11-2	TRBJ2-7	.	.	TGTGCCAGCGGAAACCACGAGCAGTACTTC	CASGNHEQYF
TRBV7-3	TRBJ1-6	few	TRBD1	TGTGCCAGCAGCCCTACCCCAGACAGGGGATCACCCCTCCACTTT	CASSPTPDRGSPLHF
TRBV7-9	TRBJ2-3	.	.	TGTGCCAGCAGCCCTAAGGTCTACCCAGATACGCAGTATTTT	CASSPKVYPDTQYF
TRBV2	TRBJ2-3	.	.	TGTGCCAGCGACTGGGCCGGGGATACGCAGTATTTT	CASDWAGDTQYF
TRBV28	TRBJ1-1	few	.	TGTGCCAGCAGCCTAGGGGGACGGGACACTGAAGCTTTCTTT	CASSLGGRDTEAFF
TRBV18	TRBJ2-3	.	TRBD1	TGTGCCAGCTCACCAGGTTTGGGACAGGGATCAGATACGCAGTATTTT	CASSPGLGQGSDTQYF
TRBV4-1	TRBJ1-2	few	.	TGCGCCAGCAGCCAAGCTCGAGGCTATGGCTACACCTTC	CASSQARGYGYTF
TRBV12-3/TRBV12-4	TRBJ1-3	few	TRBD1	TGTGCCAGCAGTACGGACAGGCGTTCCGGAAACACCATATATTTT	CASSTDRRSGNTIYF
TRBV15	TRBJ2-7	few	.	TGTGCCACCAGCAGAGAACGGACGGGGTCCTACGAGCAGTACTTC	CATSRERTGSYEQYF
TRBV20-1	TRBJ2-4	many	TRBD2	TGCAGTGCTAGAGATAGGGCTAGCGGGGGGGGGAACATTCAGTACTTC	CSARDRASGGGNIQYF
TRBV19	TRBJ2-1	few	.	TGTGCCAGTAGTATAGTTGGACTCGGTGAGCAGTTCTTC	CASSIVGLGEQFF
TRBV9	TRBJ2-2	.	TRBD2	TGTGCCAGCAGCGGTGGGACTAGCGGGAATTCCGGGGAGCTGTTTTTT	CASSGGTSGNSGELFF
TRBV5-1	TRBJ2-7	few	.	TGCGCCAGCAGCTTGGCCACGGGGGGCGTGGATGAGCAGTACTTC	CASSLATGGVDEQYF
TRBV5-1	TRBJ2-7	few	.	TGCGCCAGCCGGGACACGAGCTCCTACGAGCAGTACTTC	CASRDTSSYEQYF
TRBV2	TRBJ2-1	.	.	TGTGCCAGCAGTGTTCGGGAGTACAATGAGCAGTTCTTC	CASSVREYNEQFF
TRBV11-2	TRBJ2-1	many	TRBD2	TGTGCCAGCAGCTTAGTGGATAGCGGGAGGGCCAATTGGGAGCAGTTCTTC	CASSLVDSGRANWEQFF
TRBV7-9	TRBJ2-4	few	TRBD1	TGTGCCAGCAGCTTAGGTCTAAGGGGGCAGGCCAAAAACATTCAGTACTTC	CASSLGLRGQAKNIQYF
TRBV24-1	TRBJ2-3	few	.	TGTGCCACCAGTGATTTGGTCGGTCTGGAAGATACGCAGTATTTT	CATSDLVGLEDTQYF
TRBV20-1	TRBJ1-1	.	.	TGCAGAGGGACGGCGAACACTGAAGCTTTCTTT	CRGTANTEAFF
TRBV2	TRBJ2-7	.	TRBD2	TGTGCCAGCAGTGCCACTCGGACTAGCGGGATACTTTCGCGTGTTGACTACGAGCAGTACTTC	CASSATRTSGILSRVDYEQYF
TRBV9	TRBJ2-7	many	TRBD2	TGTGCCAGCAGCGCGGGACTAGCGGGAGGCGAGCAGTACTTC	CASSAGLAGGEQYF
TRBV21-1	TRBJ2-2	few	.	TGTGCCAGCAGCAACCGGCTCCGACCGAACACCGGGGAGCTGTTTTTT	CASSNRLRPNTGELFF
TRBV12-3/TRBV12-4	TRBJ2-7	many	TRBD2	TGTGCCAGCAGTTCCCGGACTAGTGGGTACTACGAGCAGTACTTC	CASSSRTSGYYEQYF
TRBV12-3/TRBV12-4	TRBJ2-3	many	.	TGTGCCGGCCGGTCGGAGGGAAGCACAGATACGCAGTATTTT	CAGRSEGSTDTQYF
TRBV27	TRBJ2-7	.	TRBD1	TGTGCCAGCAGTGATACAGGGGGCTCCTACGAGCAGTACTTC	CASSDTGGSYEQYF
TRBV2	TRBJ1-1	.	.	TGTGCCAGCAGTCAGACAAGAATGAACACTGAAGCTTTCTTT	CASSQTRMNTEAFF
TRBV7-6	TRBJ2-7	.	TRBD2	TGTGCCAGCAGCTTAGACCCGGGACTAGCGGGAGGGCCCAACGAGCAGTACTTC	CASSLDPGLAGGPNEQYF
TRBV7-3	TRBJ2-1	.	TRBD1	TGTGCCAGCAGCTTAAGGACAGGGGGATTCAATGAGCAGTTCTTC	CASSLRTGGFNEQFF
TRBV5-1	TRBJ2-1	.	.	TGCGCCAGCAGCTGGGGCGGAGCTACCTACAATGAGCAGTTCTTC	CASSWGGATYNEQFF
TRBV5-1	TRBJ2-2	.	.	TGCGCCAGCACCCATCGCGGAGGGAACACCGGGGAGCTGTTTTTT	CASTHRGGNTGELFF
TRBV4-1	TRBJ2-7	few	TRBD1	TGCGCCAGCAGCCAAGATAGGACAGGCGCCTACGAGCAGTACTTC	CASSQDRTGAYEQYF
TRBV25-1	TRBJ2-5	.	TRBD2	TGTGCCAGCACCGATCAGCGGGAGCAAGAGACCCAGTACTTC	CASTDQREQETQYF
TRBV27	TRBJ2-3	many	TRBD2	TGTGCCAGCAGTCCCCACGGAGGAGCGGGAGGGTTTTCATATACGCAGTATTTT	CASSPHGGAGGFSYTQYF
TRBV5-1	TRBJ1-6	few	.	TGCGCCAGCAGCTTGTTCGAGAGCTCCTATAATTCACCCCTCCACTTT	CASSLFESSYNSPLHF
TRBV11-2	TRBJ2-2	many	.	TGTGCCAGCAGCCCGCAGACTTGGGACACCGGGGAGCTGTTTTTT	CASSPQTWDTGELFF
TRBV20-1	TRBJ1-2	many	TRBD1	TGCAGCGCGTTTGACAGGGGGAACTATGGCTACACCTTC	CSAFDRGNYGYTF
TRBV5-1	TRBJ2-7	few	.	TGCGCCAGCAGCCCGGGCACACCGGATGGCGAGCAGTACTTC	CASSPGTPDGEQYF
TRBV29-1	TRBJ1-5	many	TRBD1	TGCAGCGTTGCCCCACAGGGGGGCAATCAGCCCCAGCATTTT	CSVAPQGGNQPQHF
TRBV9	TRBJ2-1	.	.	TGTGCCAGCAGCGTAGGCCTCACTTACAATGAGCAGTTCTTC	CASSVGLTYNEQFF
TRBV20-1	TRBJ2-7	few	TRBD2	TGCAGTGCTAGAGCGGGCGGGAGGGCCTCCTACGAGCAGTACTTC	CSARAGGRASYEQYF
TRBV7-3	TRBJ2-1	few	TRBD2	TGTGCCAGCAGCTTAAATGGGGGGGTTGGGATCAATGAGCAGTTCTTC	CASSLNGGVGINEQFF
TRBV2	TRBJ2-5	few	.	TGTGCCAGCAGTGTGACAGACGAGACCCAGTACTTC	CASSVTDETQYF
TRBV5-1	TRBJ1-1	many	TRBD1	TGCGCCAGCAGCTTCGGACAGGGTGGAAACACTGAAGCTTTCTTT	CASSFGQGGNTEAFF
TRBV3-1	TRBJ1-2	few	.	TGTGCCAGCACCACGGGGGGCTATGGCTACACCTTC	CASTTGGYGYTF